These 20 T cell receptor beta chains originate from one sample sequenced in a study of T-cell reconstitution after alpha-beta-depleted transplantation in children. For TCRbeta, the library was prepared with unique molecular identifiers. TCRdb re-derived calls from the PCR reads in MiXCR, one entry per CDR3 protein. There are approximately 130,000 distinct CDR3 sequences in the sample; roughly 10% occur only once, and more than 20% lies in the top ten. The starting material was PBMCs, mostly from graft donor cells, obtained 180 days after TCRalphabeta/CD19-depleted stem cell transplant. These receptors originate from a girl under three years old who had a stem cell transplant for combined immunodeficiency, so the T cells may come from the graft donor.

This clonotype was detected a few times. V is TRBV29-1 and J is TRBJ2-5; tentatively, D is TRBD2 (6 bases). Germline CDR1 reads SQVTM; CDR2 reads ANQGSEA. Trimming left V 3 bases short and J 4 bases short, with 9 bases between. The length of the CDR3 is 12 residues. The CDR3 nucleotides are TGCAGCGTTGACCAAGCGGGAGAGACCCAGTACTTC. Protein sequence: CSVDQAGETQYF.

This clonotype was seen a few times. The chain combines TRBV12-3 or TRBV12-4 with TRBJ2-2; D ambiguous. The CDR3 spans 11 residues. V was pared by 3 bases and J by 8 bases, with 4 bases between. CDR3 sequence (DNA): TGTGCCAGCAGTTTTTGGGGGGAGCTGTTTTTT. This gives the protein CASSFWGELFF.

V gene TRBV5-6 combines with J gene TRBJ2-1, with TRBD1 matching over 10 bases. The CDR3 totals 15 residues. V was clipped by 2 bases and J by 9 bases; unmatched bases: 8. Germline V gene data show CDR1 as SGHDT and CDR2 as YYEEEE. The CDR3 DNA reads TGTGCCAGCAGCTTTTGGGACAGGGGCTCTATTGAGCAGTTCTTC. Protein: CASSFWDRGSIEQFF.

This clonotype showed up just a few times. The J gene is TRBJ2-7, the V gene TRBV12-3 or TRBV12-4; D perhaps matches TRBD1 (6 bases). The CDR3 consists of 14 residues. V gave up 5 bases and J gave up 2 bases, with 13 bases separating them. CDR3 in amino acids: CASSPPGTTYEQYF. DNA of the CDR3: TGTGCCAGCAGTCCCCCAGGGACAACCTACGAGCAGTACTTC.

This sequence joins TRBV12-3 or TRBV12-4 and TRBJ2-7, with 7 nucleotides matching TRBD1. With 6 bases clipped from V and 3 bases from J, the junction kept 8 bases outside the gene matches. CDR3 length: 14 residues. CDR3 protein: CASSEWTGGYEQYF. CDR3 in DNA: TGTGCCAGCAGCGAGTGGACAGGAGGCTACGAGCAGTACTTC.

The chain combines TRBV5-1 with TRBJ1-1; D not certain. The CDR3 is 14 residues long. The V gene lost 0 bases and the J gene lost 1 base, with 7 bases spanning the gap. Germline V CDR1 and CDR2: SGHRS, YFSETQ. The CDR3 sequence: CASSLEGGNTEAFF. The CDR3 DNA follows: TGCGCCAGCAGCTTGGAAGGCGGGAACACTGAAGCTTTCTTT.

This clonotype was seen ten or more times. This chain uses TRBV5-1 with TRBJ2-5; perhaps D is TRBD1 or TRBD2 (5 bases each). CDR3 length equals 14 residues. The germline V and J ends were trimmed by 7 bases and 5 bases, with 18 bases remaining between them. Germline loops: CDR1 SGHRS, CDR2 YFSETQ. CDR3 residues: CASSGALSWETQYF. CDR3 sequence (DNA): TGCGCCAGCTCCGGGGCACTTTCCTGGGAGACCCAGTACTTC.

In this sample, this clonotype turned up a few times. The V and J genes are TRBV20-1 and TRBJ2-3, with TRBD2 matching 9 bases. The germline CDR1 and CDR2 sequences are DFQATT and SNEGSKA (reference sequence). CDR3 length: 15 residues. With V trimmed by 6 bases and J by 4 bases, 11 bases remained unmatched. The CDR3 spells CSAAGTSRGSDTQYF. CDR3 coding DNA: TGCAGTGCAGCGGGGACTAGCCGAGGGTCAGATACGCAGTATTTT.

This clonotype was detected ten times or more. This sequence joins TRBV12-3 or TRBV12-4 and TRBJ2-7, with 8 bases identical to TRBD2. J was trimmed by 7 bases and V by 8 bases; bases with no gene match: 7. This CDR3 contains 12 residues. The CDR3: CASGLAPWEQYF. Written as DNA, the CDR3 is TGTGCCAGCGGACTAGCCCCCTGGGAGCAGTACTTC.

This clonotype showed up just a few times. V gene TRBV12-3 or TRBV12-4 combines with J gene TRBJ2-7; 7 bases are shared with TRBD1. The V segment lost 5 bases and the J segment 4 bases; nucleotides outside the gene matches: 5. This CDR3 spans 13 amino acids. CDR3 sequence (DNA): TGTGCCAGCAGTCCGGACAGGTTTTACGAGCAGTACTTC. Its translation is CASSPDRFYEQYF.

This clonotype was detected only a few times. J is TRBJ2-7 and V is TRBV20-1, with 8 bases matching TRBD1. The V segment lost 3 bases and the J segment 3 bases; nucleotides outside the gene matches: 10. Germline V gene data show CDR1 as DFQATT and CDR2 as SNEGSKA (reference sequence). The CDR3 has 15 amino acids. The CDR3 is CSASGQGGSSYEQYF. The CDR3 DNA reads TGCAGTGCTAGCGGACAGGGAGGTAGCAGCTACGAGCAGTACTTC.

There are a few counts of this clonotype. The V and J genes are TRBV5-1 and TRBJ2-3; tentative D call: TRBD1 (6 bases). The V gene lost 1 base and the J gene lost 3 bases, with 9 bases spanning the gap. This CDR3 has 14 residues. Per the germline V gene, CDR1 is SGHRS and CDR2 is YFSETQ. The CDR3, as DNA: TGCGCCAGCAGCTTGCTTCAGGGGACAGATACGCAGTATTTT. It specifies CASSLLQGTDTQYF.

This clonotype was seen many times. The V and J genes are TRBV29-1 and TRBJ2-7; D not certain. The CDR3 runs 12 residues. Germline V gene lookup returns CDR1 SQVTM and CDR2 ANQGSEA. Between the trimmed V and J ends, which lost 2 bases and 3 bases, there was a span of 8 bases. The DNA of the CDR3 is TGCAGCGTTGAACTGAACAGCTACGAGCAGTACTTC. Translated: CSVELNSYEQYF.

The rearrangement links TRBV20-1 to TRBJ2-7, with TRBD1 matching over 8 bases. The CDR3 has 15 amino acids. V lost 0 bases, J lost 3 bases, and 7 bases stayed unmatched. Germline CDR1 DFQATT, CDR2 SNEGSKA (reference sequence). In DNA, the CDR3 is TGCAGTGCTAGAGATCCAGGACAGGGTATCTACGAGCAGTACTTC. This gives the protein CSARDPGQGIYEQYF.

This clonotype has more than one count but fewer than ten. CDR3 nucleotide sequence: TGCGCCAGCAGCCGGGAGGGTGGTCTGGATACGCAGTATTTT. Translated: CASSREGGLDTQYF. The rearrangement uses TRBV5-1 and TRBJ2-3; 8 bases fit TRBD2. Per the germline V gene, CDR1 is SGHRS and CDR2 is YFSETQ. Unmatched junction bases numbered 7, after V lost 4 bases and J lost 6 bases. The CDR3 spans 14 residues.

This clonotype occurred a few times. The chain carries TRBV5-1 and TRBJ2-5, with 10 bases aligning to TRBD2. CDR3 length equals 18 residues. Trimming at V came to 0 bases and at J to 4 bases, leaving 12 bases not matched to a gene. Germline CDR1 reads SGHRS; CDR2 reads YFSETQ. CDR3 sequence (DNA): TGCGCCAGCAGCTTGGTGGCTAGCGGGAGAAAGGGGCGAGAGACCCAGTACTTC. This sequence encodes CASSLVASGRKGRETQYF.

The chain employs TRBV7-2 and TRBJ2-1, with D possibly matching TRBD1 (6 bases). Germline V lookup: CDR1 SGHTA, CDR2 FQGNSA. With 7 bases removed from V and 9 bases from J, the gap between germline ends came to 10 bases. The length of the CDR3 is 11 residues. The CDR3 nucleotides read TGTGCCAGCACGAGGGGGAGTGAGCAGTTCTTC. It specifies CASTRGSEQFF.

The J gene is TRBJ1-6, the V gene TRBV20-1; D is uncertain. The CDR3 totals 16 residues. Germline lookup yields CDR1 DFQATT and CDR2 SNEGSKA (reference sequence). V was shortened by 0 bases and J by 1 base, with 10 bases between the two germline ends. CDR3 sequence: CSARDRLGSYNSPLHF. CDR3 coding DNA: TGCAGTGCTAGAGATCGGCTTGGGTCCTATAATTCACCCCTCCACTTT.

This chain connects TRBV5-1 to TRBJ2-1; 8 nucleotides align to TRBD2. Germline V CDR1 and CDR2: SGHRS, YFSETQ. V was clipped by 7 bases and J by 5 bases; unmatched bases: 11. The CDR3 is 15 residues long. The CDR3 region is CASENDGGANNEQFF. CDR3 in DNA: TGCGCCAGCGAAAATGACGGGGGGGCGAACAATGAGCAGTTCTTC. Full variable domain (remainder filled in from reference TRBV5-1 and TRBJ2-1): KAGVTQTPRYLIKTRGQQVTLSCSPISGHRSVSWYQQTPGQGLQFLFEYFSETQRNKGNFPGRFSGRQFSNSRSEMNVSTLELGDSALYLCASENDGGANNEQFFGPGTRLTVL.

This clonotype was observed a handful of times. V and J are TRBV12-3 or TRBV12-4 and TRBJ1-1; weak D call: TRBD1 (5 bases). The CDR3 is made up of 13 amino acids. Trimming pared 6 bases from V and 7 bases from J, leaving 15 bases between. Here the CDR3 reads CASSRSRGIEAFF. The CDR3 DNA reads TGTGCCAGCAGCCGAAGTCGGGGGATTGAAGCTTTCTTT.